Below are 29 T cell receptor beta chains sequenced from a single sample in a study of vaccination effects on CD4 cells after COVID-19. Before sequencing took place, the ViraFEST assay used viral peptide pools to expand antigen-specific CD4+ T cells. Upon completion of roughly ten days in culture, CD4+ T cells were isolated. Sometime from March through December 2020, the person acquired a SARS-CoV-2 infection that PCR confirmed. This table comes from immunoSEQ multiplex PCR, and its TCRdb copy is limited to in-frame clones, with some not included. Among tens of thousands of clones listed, around 80% were seen once. These receptors lack a known antigen. The sequences come from CD4+ T cells from PBMCs cultured with HIV peptides, collected before COVID-19 vaccination. Noted subset: HIV-1 Nef peptide pool negative control/reference culture. These receptor sequences come from a human donor who had a prior SARS-CoV-2 infection.

V and J are TRBV5-4 and TRBJ2-3; 8 nucleotides line up with TRBD2. This CDR3 comprises 14 residues. With V trimmed by 4 bases and J by 5 bases, 6 bases remained unmatched. Germline V CDR1 and CDR2: SGHNT, YYREEE (reference sequence). The CDR3 DNA reads TGTGCCAGCAGCCCCCAGCGGGAGTTAGATACGCAGTATTTT. Translating it yields CASSPQRELDTQYF.

The chain uses TRBV14 and TRBJ2-1; D not resolved. The CDR3 is made up of 16 amino acids. The germline gives CDR1 SGHDN, CDR2 FVKESK. V lost 1 base, J lost 0 bases, and 10 bases lay in between. CDR3 sequence reads: CASSQGWGSSYNEQFF. DNA of the CDR3: TGTGCCAGCAGCCAAGGATGGGGATCCTCCTACAATGAGCAGTTCTTC.

V is TRBV5-1 and J is TRBJ2-1; 9 positions match TRBD2. Germline lookup yields CDR1 SGHRS and CDR2 YFSETQ. The CDR3 consists of 17 residues. V dropped 0 bases and J dropped 8; count of bases not matched to a gene: 12. The CDR3 reads CASSLGASGDLTDEQFF. CDR3 DNA: TGCGCCAGCAGCTTGGGAGCTAGCGGGGACCTCACGGATGAGCAGTTCTTC.

The CDR3 reads CAWSLLDRVYGYTF. Written as DNA, the CDR3 is TGTGCCTGGAGCCTTTTAGACAGGGTATATGGCTACACCTTC. V gene TRBV30 combines with J gene TRBJ1-2; 7 positions agree with TRBD1. There are 14 residues in the CDR3. Trimming removed 3 bases from V and 5 bases from J; junction bases left unmatched: 9. CDR1 is GTSNPN, CDR2 SVGIG, per germline (reference sequence).

The V and J genes are TRBV2 and TRBJ2-3; D assignment may be TRBD1 or TRBD2 (5 bases each). Germline lookup yields CDR1 SNHLY and CDR2 FYNNEI. Trimming cost V 7 bases and J 2 bases, with 22 bases left between them. This CDR3 spans 17 amino acids. CDR3 sequence (DNA): TGTGCCAGCACCGAGGGGTCTGGGTACTTTTTCACAGATACGCAGTATTTT. Protein: CASTEGSGYFFTDTQYF.

The V call is TRBV3-1 (or the pseudogene TRBV3-2), the J call TRBJ1-2; possibly TRBD1 for D (6 bases). CDR3 size: 13 residues. Trimming left V 4 bases short and J 1 base short, with 7 bases between. Germline V gene lookup returns CDR1 LGHDT and CDR2 YNNKEL (reference sequence). The CDR3 reads CASSRQDNYGYTF. In nucleotides, the CDR3 is TGTGCCAGCAGCCGACAGGATAACTATGGCTACACCTTC.

The chain uses TRBV4-3 and TRBJ1-6; D remains unclear. The germline CDR1 and CDR2 sequences are LGHNA and YSLEER. The V end was cut by 3 bases, the J end by 4 bases, with 13 bases between. The CDR3 extends over 16 amino acids. The DNA of the CDR3 is TGCGCCAGCAGCCAGACCACCCTGGGGTATAATTCACCCCTCCACTTT. It is translated as CASSQTTLGYNSPLHF.

The chain links TRBV7-8 to TRBJ1-5; possible D gene TRBD1, 5 bases. The germline V and J ends were trimmed by 1 base and 0 bases, with 16 bases remaining between them. This CDR3 region has 18 residues. Germline V gene lookup returns CDR1 SGHVS and CDR2 FQNEAQ. The CDR3 loop is CASSLVGGLLASNQPQHF. The CDR3 DNA reads as TGTGCCAGCAGCTTAGTGGGGGGATTGCTTGCTAGCAATCAGCCCCAGCATTTT.

The chain joins TRBV7-2 to TRBJ2-3; 8 bases line up with TRBD2. Trimming at V came to 5 bases and at J to 5 bases, leaving 6 bases not matched to a gene. The length of the CDR3 is 14 residues. Germline-derived CDR1 and CDR2 are SGHTA and FQGNSA. The CDR3 loop reads CASSLRAGVDTQYF. The CDR3 coding sequence is TGTGCCAGCAGCCTGAGAGCGGGAGTAGATACGCAGTATTTT.

V usage is TRBV9 and J usage is TRBJ2-5; D perhaps matches TRBD1 (7 bases). Trimming left V 3 bases short and J 9 bases short, with 18 bases between. Germline V gene data show CDR1 as SGDLS and CDR2 as YYNGEE. The CDR3 extends over 14 amino acids. The CDR3 DNA is TGTGCCAGCAGCGCACGGACAGGACTATCACCCCAGTACTTC. This gives the protein CASSARTGLSPQYF.

This clone showed up just once. The chain uses TRBV7-8 and TRBJ2-5; tentative D call: TRBD2 (6 bases). Trimming pared 5 bases from V and 5 bases from J, leaving 15 bases between. Per the germline V gene, CDR1 is SGHVS and CDR2 is FQNEAQ. CDR3 length equals 14 residues. CDR3 in DNA: TGTGCCAGCAGCACCCAGGGCGGGATGGAGACCCAGTACTTC. Amino acids: CASSTQGGMETQYF.

The V gene is TRBV12-5, the J gene TRBJ2-7, with D possibly TRBD1 on 5 matching bases. CDR1 and CDR2 from the germline V gene are LGHNT and FRNRAP. The V gene lost 3 bases and the J gene lost 3 bases, with 18 bases spanning the gap. This CDR3 is built from 16 residues. CDR3 DNA: TGTGCTAGTGGTTTCCACTCCGCCACAGGCCTCTACGAGCAGTACTTC. This encodes CASGFHSATGLYEQYF.

This clone appeared once. This chain connects TRBV6-1 to TRBJ1-4; no clear D. V was shortened by 1 base and J by 5 bases, with 8 bases between the two germline ends. Germline V CDR1 and CDR2: MNHNS, SASEGT. This CDR3 spans 14 amino acids. Here the CDR3 reads CASSEGWINEKLFF. The CDR3 coding sequence is TGTGCCAGCAGTGAAGGGTGGATAAATGAAAAACTGTTTTTT.

The chain is built from TRBV29-1 and TRBJ2-7; possible D gene TRBD1, 7 bases. The CDR3 extends over 13 amino acids. Trimming took off 6 bases at V and 4 bases at J, with 16 bases between the two ends. Germline V CDR1 and CDR2: SQVTM, ANQGSEA. The CDR3 protein is CSVRGDSRYEQYF. CDR3 nucleotides: TGCAGCGTCCGCGGGGACAGCCGATACGAGCAGTACTTC.

The rearrangement uses TRBV6-5 and TRBJ1-5; TRBD1 matches 9 bases. Trimming took 5 bases from V and 7 from J; bases not matched to a gene: 9. The CDR3 runs 15 residues. The germline V gene has CDR1 MNHEY and CDR2 SVGAGI. Here the CDR3 DNA reads TGTGCCAGCAGTCCGGGACAGGGTTCTTGGCAGCCCCAGCATTTT. Amino acids: CASSPGQGSWQPQHF.

V is TRBV24-1 and J is TRBJ2-7, with D uncertain. The CDR3 totals 15 residues. The ends were cut back, 4 bases at V and 3 bases at J, with 15 bases in the middle. CDR1 is KGHDR, CDR2 SFDVKD, per germline. The CDR3 spells CATSDSRTVSYEQYF. The CDR3 bases are TGTGCCACCAGTGACTCTCGGACGGTAAGCTACGAGCAGTACTTC.

The rearrangement links TRBV7-2 to TRBJ2-5; 10 nucleotides match TRBD2. The germline V gene encodes CDR1 SGHTA and CDR2 FQGNSA. The CDR3 consists of 15 residues. V was clipped by 1 base and J by 4 bases; unmatched bases: 3. Here the CDR3 DNA reads TGTGCCAGCAGCTTAGGAAGCGGGAGGGGAGAGACCCAGTACTTC. Encoded protein: CASSLGSGRGETQYF. Combining the CDR3 with reference TRBV7-2 and TRBJ2-5 gives the whole variable domain GAGVSQSPSNKVTEKGKDVELRCDPISGHTALYWYRQSLGQGLEFLIYFQGNSAPDKSGLPSDRFSAERTGGSVSTLTIQRTQQEDSAVYLCASSLGSGRGETQYFGPGTRLLVL.

In this sample, this clone turned up a few times. The rearrangement links TRBV20-1 to TRBJ1-2; 7 bases map to TRBD1. The V and J ends lost 3 bases and 2 bases, in that order; junction bases with no gene match: 3. The CDR3 totals 13 residues. Germline lookup yields CDR1 DFQATT and CDR2 SNEGSKA (reference sequence). In DNA, the CDR3 is TGCAGTGCTAGTACACAGGGGAACTATGGCTACACCTTC. Its translation is CSASTQGNYGYTF.

This clone has only one observation. The chain is built from TRBV9 and TRBJ2-1; a possible D gene is TRBD1 (5 bases). Trimming pared 0 bases from V and 8 bases from J, leaving 12 bases between. The CDR3 has 14 amino acids. Per germline, CDR1 SGDLS and CDR2 YYNGEE. CDR3 loop: CASSVAQGIYEQFF. CDR3 coding DNA: TGTGCCAGCAGCGTAGCTCAGGGCATCTATGAGCAGTTCTTC.

There are a few counts of this clone. The chain is built from TRBV18 and TRBJ2-2, with unresolved D. CDR3 length: 15 residues. Trimming pared 0 bases from V and 0 bases from J, leaving 5 bases between. Germline CDR1 and CDR2: KGHSH and LQKENI. CDR3 loop: CASSPPSANTGELFF. The CDR3, as DNA: TGTGCCAGCTCACCACCGAGTGCGAACACCGGGGAGCTGTTTTTT.

This clone was detected only once. The chain combines TRBV19 with TRBJ1-5; TRBD1 matches at 12 bases. J lost 5 bases, V lost 9 bases, and 2 bases had no gene match. The germline V gene has CDR1 LNHDA and CDR2 SQIVND (reference sequence). The length of the CDR3 is 13 residues. CDR3 in DNA: TGTGCCAGCAGGGACAGGGGGCATCAGCCCCAGCATTTT. It codes for CASRDRGHQPQHF.

This sequence joins TRBV29-1 and TRBJ1-2; no clear D. Trimming removed 5 bases at V and 5 bases at J, with 15 bases between. Germline CDR1 is SQVTM and CDR2 is ANQGSEA. This CDR3 has 13 amino acids. In nucleotides, the CDR3 is TGCAGCGTTTTTGTTCGGACGGGGTATGGCTACACCTTC. Translation gives CSVFVRTGYGYTF.

The rearrangement joins TRBV10-3 to TRBJ2-7; 8 bases match TRBD1. The CDR3 spans 13 residues. Germline V gives CDR1 ENHRY, CDR2 SYGVKD. The V segment lost 6 bases and the J segment 3 bases; nucleotides outside the gene matches: 4. The CDR3 loop reads CAIRGQVSYEQYF. As DNA, the CDR3 is TGTGCCATCAGGGGACAGGTTAGCTACGAGCAGTACTTC.

The chain carries TRBV7-3 and TRBJ2-1, with D tentatively TRBD1 (6 bases). Per the germline V gene, CDR1 is SGHTA and CDR2 is FQGTGA. The CDR3 runs 16 residues. V was cut by 3 bases and J by 2 bases, with 14 bases left in between. In DNA form, the CDR3 reads TGTGCCAGCAGCTTCCGTTCGGGACAAACCTACAATGAGCAGTTCTTC. It yields the protein CASSFRSGQTYNEQFF.

The CDR3: CASSNGQLYEQYF. CDR3 coding DNA: TGTGCCAGTTCTAATGGACAGCTCTACGAGCAGTACTTC. This chain connects TRBV19 to TRBJ2-7; D possibly corresponds to TRBD1 (6 bases). Germline V gives CDR1 LNHDA, CDR2 SQIVND (reference sequence). CDR3 size: 13 residues. V was cut by 8 bases and J by 3 bases, with 14 bases left in between.

The V call is TRBV2, the J call TRBJ1-5, with TRBD1 identical over 11 bases. V shed 5 bases and J 5 bases; nucleotides not matched to a gene: 5. The length of the CDR3 is 15 residues. CDR1 is SNHLY and CDR2 is FYNNEI in the germline V gene. This CDR3 is CASSSGTGGYQPQHF. The CDR3 DNA reads as TGTGCCAGCAGTTCAGGGACAGGGGGTTATCAGCCCCAGCATTTT.

The chain has TRBV14 and TRBJ2-7; D remains ambiguous. In germline, CDR1 is SGHDN, CDR2 FVKESK. The CDR3 loop spans 17 amino acids. The V end was cut by 0 bases, the J end by 0 bases, with 15 bases between. For the CDR3, the DNA is TGTGCCAGCAGCCAAGAAATCTCCCCAGGCTACTCCTACGAGCAGTACTTC. It is translated as CASSQEISPGYSYEQYF.

This clone was observed a handful of times. This rearrangement joins TRBV16 to TRBJ2-2; D not certain. This CDR3 contains 15 residues. V was pared by 4 bases and J by 6 bases, with 15 bases between. Germline-derived CDR1 and CDR2 are KGHSY and FQNENV. CDR3 residues: CASSPHPFSAGELFF. The CDR3 DNA reads as TGTGCCAGCAGCCCACATCCTTTTTCCGCCGGGGAGCTGTTTTTT.

A few counts support this clone. This chain joins TRBV9 and TRBJ2-5; D might be TRBD2 (7 bases). V shed 0 bases and J shed 2 bases, with 11 bases lying between them. Germline values: CDR1 SGDLS, CDR2 YYNGEE. This CDR3 region has 15 residues. The CDR3 DNA sequence: TGTGCCAGCAGCGTAGAGGGAGGGGGTCAAGAGACCCAGTACTTC. The encoded protein is CASSVEGGGQETQYF.